These 13 T cell receptor beta chains originate from one sample sequenced in a study of blood T cell repertoires in COVID-19 (dated by TCRdb to 2018 to 2020). The library was prepared using the immunoSEQ multiplex PCR assay. TCRdb's version of the immuneACCESS table is confined to in-frame rearrangements and falls short of the full clone set. An unresolved V gene accounts for under half of the shortfall where checked; the remainder is of unknown origin. The sample profile shows about 240,000 clones; 87% of them were found once. Clones ranked in the top ten supply just over 7% of the sample. Sequencing used peripheral blood. The receptors stem from a man aged 55 to 70 who had recovered from COVID-19.

The chain recombines TRBV2 with TRBJ1-5, with 10 bases fitting TRBD1. The V and J ends lost 1 base and 5 bases, in that order; junction bases with no gene match: 5. The germline V gene encodes CDR1 SNHLY and CDR2 FYNNEI. The CDR3 extends over 16 amino acids. The DNA for the CDR3 is TGTGCCAGCAGTGAAGAGGGACAGGGGTTTTATCAGCCCCAGCATTTT. Its translation is CASSEEGQGFYQPQHF.

This chain uses TRBV5-4 with TRBJ1-1; 7 nucleotides line up with TRBD1. V shed 3 bases and J 1 base; nucleotides not matched to a gene: 9. This CDR3 comprises 16 residues. Per germline, CDR1 SGHNT and CDR2 YYREEE (reference sequence). This CDR3 reads CASSSRRGQSNTEAFF. In DNA form, the CDR3 reads TGTGCCAGCAGCTCCAGGAGGGGACAGTCGAACACTGAAGCTTTCTTT. Full variable domain (rest looked up from reference TRBV5-4 and TRBJ1-1): ETGVTQSPTHLIKTRGQQVTLRCSSQSGHNTVSWYQQALGQGPQFIFQYYREEENGRGNFPPRFSGLQFPNYSSELNVNALELDDSALYLCASSSRRGQSNTEAFFGQGTRLTVV.

The chain combines TRBV5-1 with TRBJ1-1; D is unclear. Between the trimmed V and J ends, which lost 4 bases and 2 bases, there was a span of 9 bases. This CDR3 comprises 13 residues. Germline CDR1 is SGHRS and CDR2 is YFSETQ. CDR3 in amino acids: CASSREGNTEAFF. The CDR3 bases are TGCGCCAGCAGCCGGGAGGGAAACACTGAAGCTTTCTTT.

The rearrangement uses TRBV7-2 and TRBJ2-7; 10 positions match TRBD1. CDR1 is SGHTA, CDR2 FQGNSA, per germline. V lost 0 bases, J lost 4 bases, and 6 bases stayed unmatched. The CDR3 runs to 16 residues. The CDR3 DNA sequence: TGTGCCAGCAGCTTAGCGGTCGGGACAGGGGAGTACGAGCAGTACTTC. Its protein is CASSLAVGTGEYEQYF.

The chain links TRBV28 to TRBJ1-1; D possibly corresponds to TRBD1 (6 bases). Between the trimmed V and J ends, which lost 7 bases and 4 bases, there was a span of 16 bases. The CDR3 is made up of 14 amino acids. CDR1 and CDR2 (germline): MDHEN, SYDVKM. CDR3 in DNA: TGTGCCAGCACCAAGAGGGGGTTGGGCACTGAAGCTTTCTTT. It is translated as CASTKRGLGTEAFF. Complete variable domain (other parts from reference TRBV28 and TRBJ1-1): DVKVTQSSRYLVKRTGEKVFLECVQDMDHENMFWYRQDPGLGLRLIYFSYDVKMKEKGDIPEGYSVSREKKERFSLILESASTNQTSMYLCASTKRGLGTEAFFGQGTRLTVV.

This chain connects TRBV5-5 to TRBJ1-5; possibly TRBD1 for D (5 bases). The germline CDR1 and CDR2 sequences are SGHKS and YYEKEE (reference sequence). CDR3 size: 17 residues. V shed 0 bases and J shed 6 bases, with 19 bases lying between them. CDR3 nucleotide sequence: TGTGCCAGCAGCTTGGGTGCAGGGATAAGCGTCGGTCAGCCCCAGCATTTT. Amino acid sequence: CASSLGAGISVGQPQHF.

This rearrangement joins TRBV15 to TRBJ2-7, with 10 bases lining up with TRBD2. In germline, CDR1 is LNHNV, CDR2 YYDKDF (reference sequence). The CDR3 is made up of 16 amino acids. V gave up 0 bases and J gave up 5 bases; unmatched junction bases: 7. CDR3 coding DNA: TGTGCCACCAGCAGAGATCTAAGCGGGGGGGCCCACGAGCAGTACTTC. Translating gives CATSRDLSGGAHEQYF. Full variable domain (missing parts from reference TRBV15 and TRBJ2-7): DAMVIQNPRYQVTQFGKPVTLSCSQTLNHNVMYWYQQKSSQAPKLLFHYYDKDFNNEADTPDNFQSRRPNTSFCFLDIRSPGLGDTAMYLCATSRDLSGGAHEQYFGPGTRLTVT.

The J gene is TRBJ2-3, the V gene TRBV29-1, with D perhaps matching TRBD1 (5 bases). The germline V gene encodes CDR1 SQVTM and CDR2 ANQGSEA. V gave up 7 bases and J gave up 6 bases, with 17 bases separating them. The CDR3 is 13 amino acids. This chain's CDR3 is CSAGSAGHDTQYF. CDR3 coding DNA: TGCAGCGCTGGGTCGGCAGGGCATGATACGCAGTATTTT.

The chain links TRBV18 to TRBJ1-2; 10 bases are shared with TRBD1. CDR1 is KGHSH and CDR2 is LQKENI in the germline V gene. The CDR3 runs to 15 residues. The V and J ends lost 3 bases and 4 bases, in that order; junction bases with no gene match: 5. CDR3 sequence (DNA): TGTGCCAGCTCACCTCGACAGGGGGCGACCTATGGCTACACCTTC. Protein sequence: CASSPRQGATYGYTF.

This clone was seen at least ten times. The CDR3 here is CASSQPTGASGGSNTGELFF. The CDR3 DNA is TGTGCCAGCAGCCAACCAACCGGGGCTAGCGGGGGGTCCAACACCGGGGAGCTGTTTTTT. This chain connects TRBV4-2 to TRBJ2-2; 11 bases map to TRBD2. Germline lookup yields CDR1 LGHNA and CDR2 YNFKEQ. The trim removed 2 bases at V and 2 bases at J, leaving 13 bases unmatched. CDR3 length equals 20 residues.

The chain combines TRBV6-2 or TRBV6-3 with TRBJ2-7, with 7 bases lining up with TRBD1. The V gene end was trimmed by 6 bases and the J gene end by 1 base; junction bases not matched to a gene: 6. The CDR3 covers 14 residues. Looked up from germline, CDR1 is MNHEY and CDR2 is SVGEGT. The CDR3 sequence: CASSLQGPSYEQYF. In DNA form, the CDR3 reads TGTGCCAGCAGCCTACAGGGGCCGTCCTACGAGCAGTACTTC.

The V call is TRBV5-1, the J call TRBJ2-3; 10 bases are shared with TRBD2. CDR1 is SGHRS and CDR2 is YFSETQ in the germline V gene. The ends lost 0 bases at V and 4 bases at J; junction bases unmatched: 2. The CDR3 extends over 15 amino acids. The CDR3 reads CASSLDLAGADTQYF. CDR3 in DNA: TGCGCCAGCAGCTTGGATCTAGCGGGGGCAGATACGCAGTATTTT.

As to this clone: The same CDR3 is also encoded by other DNA sequences in this sample. The V and J genes are TRBV6-5 and TRBJ2-2; 7 nucleotides align to TRBD2. Trimming at V came to 6 bases and at J to 5 bases, leaving 6 bases not matched to a gene. The germline gives CDR1 MNHEY, CDR2 SVGAGI. The CDR3 totals 14 residues. The CDR3 spells CASRSTGGTGELFF. In DNA, the CDR3 is TGTGCCAGCAGGTCCACCGGGGGGACCGGGGAGCTGTTTTTT.